The clone carrying this T cell receptor beta chain was found a few times. Its antigen is currently unknown. Isolation yielded PBMCs, at least 6.5 million per sample, in every case. The V end was cut by 5 bases, the J end by 5 bases, with 12 bases between. CDR1 and CDR2 (germline): SGHTA, FQGNSA. CDR3 length: 13 residues. The data are from a study of blood T cells in healthy people across ages. The authors ran a second PCR of roughly 6 to 12 cycles using a sample-barcoded 5' primer and a J-beta primer mix. One entry per CDR3 protein, called by TCRdb with MiXCR from the 5' RACE reads. In the table there are some 710,000 distinct CDR3 sequences, 22% of which are singletons. Study-wide points: PBMCs went unsorted, and a conclusive naive versus antigen-experienced comparison was therefore prevented. Higher naive T cell percentage went strongly together with higher TCR beta diversity. Underestimates were what the diversity estimates from one million T cells were considered to be.

This TCR derives from a man aged 65-85 years in good health. Sample: blood. This chain joins TRBV7-2 and TRBJ2-5; the D is unclear. CDR3 sequence (DNA): TGTGCCAGCAGCCCATCCACCTTGGAGACCCAGTACTTC. Its translation: CASSPSTLETQYF.